This T cell receptor beta chain was retrieved from a study of glioma-infiltrating T cells after dendritic cell vaccination. Whole-study context: Patients had newly diagnosed or recurrent glioblastoma and received dendritic cell vaccines. Three intradermal dendritic cell vaccine injections were given every two weeks.

This clone has a single count. Described time point: after dendritic cell vaccination, including at tumor progression/relapse. V lost 5 bases to trimming and J lost 5 bases; unmatched junction nucleotides: 6. The CDR3 is made up of 15 amino acids. Germline V gives CDR1 SGHRS, CDR2 YFSETQ. The primer mix had 60 V beta and 13 J beta primers. Libraries were prepared by immunoSEQ multiplex PCR; TCRdb keeps only in-frame clonotypes and omits some of them. The sample consists of over 90,000 clones, over 80% of them appearing once. This receptor was obtained from a human donor with glioblastoma. Sequencing was performed on blood, taken after dendritic cell vaccination. The V gene is TRBV5-1, the J gene TRBJ1-6; TRBD1 matches at 8 bases. The CDR3, as DNA: TGCGCCAGCAGTTCTGGACAGGGTAATAATTCACCCCTCCACTTT. This codes for CASSSGQGNNSPLHF.